This TCR beta chain was captured by sequencing in a study of cytomegalovirus exposure and HLA in healthy donors. General observations from the study: As immune exposure information, only CMV serostatus was available.

Germline V gene data show CDR1 as SQVTM and CDR2 as ANQGSEA. J lost 1 base, V lost 5 bases, and 3 bases had no gene match. CDR3 size: 14 residues. Worth noting for this clone: Its matching antigen is unknown.

The primer mix had 60 Vbeta and 13 Jbeta primers. Clones were read by immunoSEQ multiplex PCR, and TCRdb kept only the in-frame ones, dropping some. The table shows 100,000 to 150,000 clones, with about 84% occurring only once. The specimen sequenced was PBMCs. The chain uses TRBV29-1 and TRBJ2-1, with 9 positions matching TRBD1. The TCR comes from a boy younger than 18 in good health and CMV-seronegative. CDR3 region: CSVNDRGSYNEQFF. In DNA form, the CDR3 reads TGCAGCGTTAACGACAGGGGGTCCTACAATGAGCAGTTCTTC.